This T cell receptor beta chain comes out of a study of Ad26.COV2.S vaccination and SARS-CoV-2 variants. Documented treatment: 15 to 20 received Ad26.COV2.S at low or high dose, single or two shots; about 5 received placebo; per-sample allocation not given. At day 63 after the first vaccine or placebo injection, samples were drawn. J gave up 6 bases and V 7 bases, and 7 bases lay outside the gene matches. The length of the CDR3 is 13 residues. The germline gives CDR1 MNHEY, CDR2 SVGAGI. Sequenced by immunoSEQ multiplex PCR; TCRdb stores in-frame clones only, minus some. The sample includes about 320,000 clones, 85% to 90% of them seen just once. This clone was observed a single time.

The material was peripheral blood, obtained in a trial of Ad26.COV2.S vaccine versus placebo. The sequence was collected from a person between 18 and 60 years old who received the Ad26.COV2.S COVID-19 vaccine or a placebo. The chain recombines TRBV6-5 with TRBJ1-2; 8 bases map to TRBD1. The CDR3 DNA reads TGTGCCAGCACCGAAGGGACAGGAGATGGCTACACCTTC. Translating gives CASTEGTGDGYTF.